Listed below are T cell receptor beta chains from one sample, sequenced in a study of T-cell reconstitution after alpha-beta-depleted transplantation in children. TCRdb redid the calling of the PCR reads with MiXCR, one entry per CDR3 protein. The sample lists 150,000 to 250,000 distinct CDR3 sequences, roughly 15% occurring once. This sample comprised PBMCs from the stem cell graft donor, obtained from the stem cell graft. Source of these receptors: a human donor who donated a stem cell graft to a child with acute lymphoblastic leukemia. CDR3s leave out the opening cysteine and the closing phenylalanine or tryptophan.

J gene: TRBJ1-6; V gene: TRBV20-1; CDR3 protein: SARWTANSPLH
J gene: TRBJ1-5; V gene: TRBV20-1; CDR3 protein: SARDTRGDSNQPQH
J gene: TRBJ1-1; V gene: TRBV20-1; CDR3 protein: SARNPTGNTEAF
J gene: TRBJ1-4; V gene: TRBV5-5; CDR3 protein: ASSLGLFNEKLF
J gene: TRBJ2-5; V gene: TRBV5-5; CDR3 protein: ASSGITGVETQY
J gene: TRBJ2-4; V gene: TRBV25-1; CDR3 protein: ASSESPGGAKNIQY
J gene: TRBJ2-2; V gene: TRBV7-8; CDR3 protein: ASSQPSSRTGELF
J gene: TRBJ2-7; V gene: TRBV3-1; CDR3 protein: ASSQEGGREQY
J gene: TRBJ2-3; V gene: TRBV28; CDR3 protein: ASSFGRGLTDTQY
J gene: TRBJ2-1; V gene: TRBV5-1; CDR3 protein: ASSVGQVRNEQF